These T cell receptor beta chains were read from a single sample in a study of blood T cell repertoires in COVID-19. Assay used: immunoSEQ multiplex PCR; TCRdb lists only in-frame clones, some missing. The sample lists some 400,000 clones, roughly 89% occurring once. Sequenced: PBMCs or T cells enriched from blood (not recorded which). These TCRs come from a woman younger than 45 who had recovered from COVID-19. Each CDR3 is given with its conserved first and last residue. A D gene is named only where the DNA matches it firmly. Some rows have no size entry. The others give once, few or many, or a class for an expanded clone.

TRBD2 | - | TRBJ2-2 | TRBV4-1 | TGCGCCAGCAGCTTCTTTTCTACTAGCGGCAGCGGGGAGCTGTTTTTT | CASSFFSTSGSGELFF
- | - | TRBJ2-5 | TRBV6-5 | TGTGCCAGCAGTGACTCCAGGGAAGAGACCCAGTACTTC | CASSDSREETQYF
- | - | TRBJ1-2 | TRBV7-2 | TGTGCCAGCAGCTGGGGACTTTTTGGGGACTATGGCTACACCTTC | CASSWGLFGDYGYTF
TRBD1 | once | TRBJ1-5 | TRBV18 | TGTGCCAGCTCACGGACAGGGGACCAGCCCCAGCATTTT | CASSRTGDQPQHF
- | - | TRBJ1-6 | TRBV4-1 | TGCGCCAGCAGCCAAGACCGCGGACCCCTCCACTTT | CASSQDRGPLHF
- | few | TRBJ1-1 | TRBV28 | TGTGCCAGCGACAGATCGATGAACACTGAAGCTTTCTTT | CASDRSMNTEAFF
- | - | TRBJ1-6 | TRBV9 | TGTGCCAGCAGCGTAGAGGCGGGAAGCTCCTATAATTCACCCCTCCACTTT | CASSVEAGSSYNSPLHF
- | - | TRBJ1-1 | TRBV6-5 | TGTGCCAGCAACTCACCTCGAGTCGCTGAAGCTTTCTTT | CASNSPRVAEAFF
- | - | TRBJ1-6 | TRBV30 | TGTGCCTGGAGTGTTAAGGCTCGGGTTTGGGCACCCCTCCACTTT | CAWSVKARVWAPLHF
TRBD2 | few | TRBJ2-7 | TRBV4-2 | TGTGCCAGCAGCCCCCAACTAGCGGGAGGGGGCTACGAGCAGTACTTC | CASSPQLAGGGYEQYF
- | - | TRBJ1-2 | TRBV30 | TGTGCCAGATGGACAGCCAGAGATGGCTACACCTTC | CARWTARDGYTF
- | once | TRBJ2-3 | TRBV2 | TGTGCCAGCCTAACAGGGAGAAGTACAGATACGCAGTATTTT | CASLTGRSTDTQYF
TRBD2 | - | TRBJ2-1 | TRBV11-2 | TGTGCCAGCAGCCAGGGATGGCTAGCGGGAGGTACGGATGAGCAGTTCTTC | CASSQGWLAGGTDEQFF
- | - | TRBJ2-7 | TRBV2 | TGTGCCAGCAGGCCCGGGACCTACGAGCAGTACTTC | CASRPGTYEQYF
TRBD1 | - | TRBJ2-7 | TRBV5-1 | TGCGCCAGCAGGGGACAGGGTGCGGAGGAGCAGTACTTC | CASRGQGAEEQYF
- | - | TRBJ1-4 | TRBV10-3 | TGTGCCATCAGTGAGTCCAGGGGAAATGAAAAACTGTTTTTT | CAISESRGNEKLFF
- | - | TRBJ1-2 | TRBV5-1 | TGCGCCAGCAGCGGCGGCAGGGGCTATGGCTACACCTTC | CASSGGRGYGYTF
- | few | TRBJ1-2 | TRBV5-5 | TGTGCCAGCAGCCCAACCGGGGAAACCGGCTATGGCTACACCTTC | CASSPTGETGYGYTF
- | - | TRBJ1-3 | TRBV28 | TGTGCCAGCAGTCCTACAGGGTTTGGGGCTGGAAACACCATATATTTT | CASSPTGFGAGNTIYF
- | - | TRBJ1-2 | TRBV30 | TGTGCCTGTGAACAGGGTGACTATGGCTACACCTTC | CACEQGDYGYTF
- | - | TRBJ2-7 | TRBV4-1 | TGCGCCAGCAGCCAAGGGCGAGGCGGGATAGTCTACGAGCAGTACTTC | CASSQGRGGIVYEQYF
TRBD2 | once | TRBJ2-1 | TRBV19 | TGTGCCAGTAGTAATGGGGGGAGGGGTGATGAGCAGTTCTTC | CASSNGGRGDEQFF
TRBD1 | - | TRBJ1-1 | TRBV5-1 | TGCGCCAGCTCCCTCGGGACAGTGAACACTGAAGCTTTCTTT | CASSLGTVNTEAFF
- | - | TRBJ2-7 | TRBV7-8 | TGTGCCAGCAGCTCGGGAGAGGAGCAGTACTTC | CASSSGEEQYF
- | - | TRBJ2-2 | TRBV11-2 | TGTGCCAGCAGCTTTGGCAGGGCGAACACCGGGGAGCTGTTTTTT | CASSFGRANTGELFF
TRBD2 | - | TRBJ2-1 | TRBV28 | TGTGCCAGCAGTACGGGACTAGCGGGAGGGTCCTACAATGAGCAGTTCTTC | CASSTGLAGGSYNEQFF
TRBD1 | few | TRBJ1-3 | TRBV29-1 | TGCAGCGTTAGGGACAGGATGGTAGGAAACACCATATATTTT | CSVRDRMVGNTIYF
- | - | TRBJ2-7 | TRBV7-9 | TGTGCCAGCAGCTTAGGGGGCGGGGGCAACTACGAGCAGTACTTC | CASSLGGGGNYEQYF
- | - | TRBJ2-1 | TRBV19 | TGTGCCAGTAGTATAGGTTCCAACTCCTACAATGAGCAGTTCTTC | CASSIGSNSYNEQFF
- | few | TRBJ1-5 | TRBV7-3 | TGTGCCAGCAGCTCCCCGCCGGGACACAAACCTAATCAGCCCCAGCATTTT | CASSSPPGHKPNQPQHF
- | - | TRBJ2-3 | TRBV4-2 | TGTGCCAGCAGCCAAGATCGACTGGATACGCAGTATTTT | CASSQDRLDTQYF
- | once | TRBJ2-1 | TRBV2 | TGTGCCAGTCTGGTCCCTATGGTTGGCAATGAGCAGTTCTTC | CASLVPMVGNEQFF
- | - | TRBJ1-1 | TRBV3-1/TRBV3-2 | TGTGCCAGCAGCCCCACAACGGGAGGGACTGAAGCTTTCTTT | CASSPTTGGTEAFF
- | - | TRBJ1-2 | TRBV28 | TGTGCCAGCAGTTTAGCCGAATTCGAGACTAACTATGGCTACACCTTC | CASSLAEFETNYGYTF
- | - | TRBJ1-2 | TRBV9 | TGTGCCAGCAGCGCTTCGACAGGACCGACCTATGGCTACACCTTC | CASSASTGPTYGYTF
- | - | TRBJ2-7 | TRBV29-1 | TGCAGCGTTGAAGGTCGTCGTTACGAGCAGTACTTC | CSVEGRRYEQYF
- | - | TRBJ1-1 | TRBV6-5 | TGTGCCAGCAGTTACGAGGGTAGACGGTGGACTGAAGCTTTCTTT | CASSYEGRRWTEAFF
- | - | TRBJ1-1 | TRBV6-5 | TGTGCCAGCAGTTACTCCGGGGGCGGGGGCACTGAAGCTTTCTTT | CASSYSGGGGTEAFF
- | - | TRBJ2-7 | TRBV4-1 | TGCGCCAGCAGCCAAGGGGGGGACTACGAGCAGTACTTC | CASSQGGDYEQYF
TRBD1 | - | TRBJ2-7 | TRBV30 | TGTGCCTGGAGGCTCAGCGGACAGGGTGGCCACGAGCAGTACTTC | CAWRLSGQGGHEQYF
TRBD1 | - | TRBJ2-7 | TRBV6-5 | TGTGCCAGCCGGTCCCCCGGGACAGGGGGGTACGAGCAGTACTTC | CASRSPGTGGYEQYF
TRBD1 | - | TRBJ1-5 | TRBV23-1 | TGCGCCAGTCTCGGAGCAGGGGGGATGGCGAGGCCCCAGCATTTT | CASLGAGGMARPQHF